A single T cell receptor (beta chain) is shown here with its context. The data belong to a study of CD8 T cells in Susac syndrome. Across the whole study: Among sequenced Susac syndrome patients, over five had active disease and under ten were in remission.

Random hexamers primed reverse transcription of about 0.45 to 1 ug RNA. From the immunoSEQ multiplex PCR reads, TCRdb called clonotypes with MiXCR, one entry per CDR3 protein. The sample consists of around 180,000 distinct CDR3 sequences, around 94% of them appearing once. The CDR3 is made up of 16 amino acids. CDR1 and CDR2 (germline): DFQATT, SNEGSKA (reference sequence). V dropped 2 bases and J dropped 5 bases, with 19 bases sitting between them. This TCR was sampled from a human donor with Susac syndrome. The sample consisted of CD4+ T cells from PBMCs. The genes are TRBV20-1 and TRBJ2-1; perhaps TRBD1 as D (6 bases). CDR3 nucleotide sequence: TGCAGTGCTAGACCACCCGGGTCGAAGGGGGACAATGAGCAGTTCTTC. It codes for CSARPPGSKGDNEQFF.